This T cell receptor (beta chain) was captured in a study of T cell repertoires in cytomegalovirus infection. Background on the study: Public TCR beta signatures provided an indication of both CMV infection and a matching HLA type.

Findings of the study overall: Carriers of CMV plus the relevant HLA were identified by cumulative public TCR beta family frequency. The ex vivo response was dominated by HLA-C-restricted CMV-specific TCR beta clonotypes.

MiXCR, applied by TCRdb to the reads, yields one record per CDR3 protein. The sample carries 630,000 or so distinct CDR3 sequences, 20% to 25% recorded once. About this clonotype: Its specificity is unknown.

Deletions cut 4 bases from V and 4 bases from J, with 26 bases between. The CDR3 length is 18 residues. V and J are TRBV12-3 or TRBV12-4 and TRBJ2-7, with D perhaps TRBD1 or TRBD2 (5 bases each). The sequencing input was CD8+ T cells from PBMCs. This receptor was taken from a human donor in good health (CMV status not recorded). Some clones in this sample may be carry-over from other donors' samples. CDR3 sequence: CASSSGFWEKGKNYEQYF. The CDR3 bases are TGTGCCAGCAGTTCAGGGTTTTGGGAGAAAGGGAAAAATTACGAGCAGTACTTC.